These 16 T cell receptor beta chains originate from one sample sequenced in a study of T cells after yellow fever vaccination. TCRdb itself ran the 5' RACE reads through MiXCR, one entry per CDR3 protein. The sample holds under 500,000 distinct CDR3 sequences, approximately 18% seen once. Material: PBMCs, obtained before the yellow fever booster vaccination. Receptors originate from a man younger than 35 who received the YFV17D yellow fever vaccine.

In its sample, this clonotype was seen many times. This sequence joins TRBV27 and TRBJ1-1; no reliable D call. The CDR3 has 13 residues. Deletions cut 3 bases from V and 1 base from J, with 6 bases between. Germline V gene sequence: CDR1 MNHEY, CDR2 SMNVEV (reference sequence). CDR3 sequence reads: CASSFPGNTEAFF. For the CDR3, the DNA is TGTGCCAGCAGTTTTCCCGGGAACACTGAAGCTTTCTTT.

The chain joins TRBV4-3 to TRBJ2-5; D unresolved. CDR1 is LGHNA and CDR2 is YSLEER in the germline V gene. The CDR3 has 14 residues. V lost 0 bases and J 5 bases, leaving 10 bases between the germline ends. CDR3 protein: CASSQDWGGETQYF. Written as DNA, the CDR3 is TGCGCCAGCAGCCAAGATTGGGGTGGGGAGACCCAGTACTTC.

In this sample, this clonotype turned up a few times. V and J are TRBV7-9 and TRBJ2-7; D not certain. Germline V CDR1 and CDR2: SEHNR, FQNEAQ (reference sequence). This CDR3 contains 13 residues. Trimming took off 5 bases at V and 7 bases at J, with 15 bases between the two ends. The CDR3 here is CASSQANGREQYF. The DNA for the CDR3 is TGTGCCAGCAGCCAGGCGAACGGCCGGGAGCAGTACTTC.

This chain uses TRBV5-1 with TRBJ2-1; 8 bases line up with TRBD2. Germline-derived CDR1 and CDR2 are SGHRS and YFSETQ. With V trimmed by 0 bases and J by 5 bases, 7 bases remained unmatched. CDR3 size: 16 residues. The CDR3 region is CASSLAGRGDNNEQFF. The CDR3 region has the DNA TGCGCCAGCAGCTTGGCTGGGCGGGGGGATAACAATGAGCAGTTCTTC. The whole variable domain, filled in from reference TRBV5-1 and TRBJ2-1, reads KAGVTQTPRYLIKTRGQQVTLSCSPISGHRSVSWYQQTPGQGLQFLFEYFSETQRNKGNFPGRFSGRQFSNSRSEMNVSTLELGDSALYLCASSLAGRGDNNEQFFGPGTRLTVL.

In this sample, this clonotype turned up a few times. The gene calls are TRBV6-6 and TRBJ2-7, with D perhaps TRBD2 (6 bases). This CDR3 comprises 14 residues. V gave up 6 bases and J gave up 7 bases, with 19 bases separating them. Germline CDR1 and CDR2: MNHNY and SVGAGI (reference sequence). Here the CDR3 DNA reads TGTGCCAGCAGCGGGACTTCCCTCAAGTTTGAGCAGTACGTC. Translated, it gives CASSGTSLKFEQYV.

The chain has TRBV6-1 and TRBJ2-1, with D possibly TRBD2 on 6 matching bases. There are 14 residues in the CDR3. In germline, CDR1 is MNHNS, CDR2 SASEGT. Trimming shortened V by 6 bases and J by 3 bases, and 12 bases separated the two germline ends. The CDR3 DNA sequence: TGTGCCAGCAGGATCCGGGACTTCTACAATGAGCAGTTCTTC. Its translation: CASRIRDFYNEQFF.

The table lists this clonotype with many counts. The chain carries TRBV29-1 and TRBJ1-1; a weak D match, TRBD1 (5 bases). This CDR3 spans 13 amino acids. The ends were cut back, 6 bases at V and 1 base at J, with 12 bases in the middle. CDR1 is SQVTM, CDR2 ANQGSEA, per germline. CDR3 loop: CSVGRQGNTEAFF. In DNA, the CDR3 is TGCAGCGTCGGTCGCCAGGGGAACACTGAAGCTTTCTTT.

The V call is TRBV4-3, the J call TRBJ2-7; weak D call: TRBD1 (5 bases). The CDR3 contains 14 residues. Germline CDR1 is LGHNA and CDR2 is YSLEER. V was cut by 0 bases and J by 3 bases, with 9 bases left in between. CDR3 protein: CASSQDRVDYEQYF. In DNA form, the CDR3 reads TGCGCCAGCAGCCAAGACAGGGTCGACTACGAGCAGTACTTC.

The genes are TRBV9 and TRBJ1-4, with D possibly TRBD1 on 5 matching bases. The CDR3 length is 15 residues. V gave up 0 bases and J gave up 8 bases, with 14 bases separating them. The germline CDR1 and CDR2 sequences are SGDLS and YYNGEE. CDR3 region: CASSVEGAAREKLFF. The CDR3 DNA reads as TGTGCCAGCAGCGTAGAAGGGGCGGCGCGGGAAAAACTGTTTTTT.

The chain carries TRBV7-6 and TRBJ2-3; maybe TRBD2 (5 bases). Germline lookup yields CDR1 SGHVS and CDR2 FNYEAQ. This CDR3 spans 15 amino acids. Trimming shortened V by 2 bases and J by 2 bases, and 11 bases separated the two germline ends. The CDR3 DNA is TGTGCCAGCAGCTTACGTAGCGAACTCACAGATACGCAGTATTTT. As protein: CASSLRSELTDTQYF.

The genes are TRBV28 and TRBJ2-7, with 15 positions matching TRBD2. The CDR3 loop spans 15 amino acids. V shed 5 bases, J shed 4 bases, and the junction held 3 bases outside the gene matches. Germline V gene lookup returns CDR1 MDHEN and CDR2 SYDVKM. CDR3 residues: CASSRTSGGAYEQYV. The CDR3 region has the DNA TGTGCCAGCAGTAGGACTAGCGGGGGGGCGTACGAGCAGTACGTC.

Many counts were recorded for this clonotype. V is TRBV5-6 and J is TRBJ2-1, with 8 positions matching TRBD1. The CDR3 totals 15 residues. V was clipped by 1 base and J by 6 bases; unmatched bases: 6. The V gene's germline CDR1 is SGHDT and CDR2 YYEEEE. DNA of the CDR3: TGTGCCAGCAGCTTGAAGGACAGGGTCACCAATGAGCAGTTCTTC. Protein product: CASSLKDRVTNEQFF.

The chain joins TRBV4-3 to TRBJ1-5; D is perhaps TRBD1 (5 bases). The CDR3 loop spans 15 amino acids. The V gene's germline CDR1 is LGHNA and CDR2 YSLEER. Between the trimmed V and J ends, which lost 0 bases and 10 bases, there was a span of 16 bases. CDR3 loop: CASSQDFTEGKPQHF. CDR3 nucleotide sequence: TGCGCCAGCAGCCAAGACTTTACAGAGGGGAAACCCCAGCATTTT.

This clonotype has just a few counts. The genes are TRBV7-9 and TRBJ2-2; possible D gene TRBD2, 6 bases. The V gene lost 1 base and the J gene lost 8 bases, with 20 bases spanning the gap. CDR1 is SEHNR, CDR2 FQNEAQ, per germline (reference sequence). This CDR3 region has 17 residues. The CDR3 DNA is TGTGCCAGCAGCTTAGTAATGGGACCTGAAGGACTAGGGGAGCTGTTTTTT. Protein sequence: CASSLVMGPEGLGELFF.

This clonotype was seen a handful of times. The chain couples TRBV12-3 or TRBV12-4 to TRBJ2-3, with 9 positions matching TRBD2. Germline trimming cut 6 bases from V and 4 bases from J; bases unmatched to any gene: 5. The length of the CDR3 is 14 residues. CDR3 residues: CASSLSGGSDTQYF. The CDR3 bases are TGTGCCAGCAGCCTTAGCGGGGGATCAGATACGCAGTATTTT.

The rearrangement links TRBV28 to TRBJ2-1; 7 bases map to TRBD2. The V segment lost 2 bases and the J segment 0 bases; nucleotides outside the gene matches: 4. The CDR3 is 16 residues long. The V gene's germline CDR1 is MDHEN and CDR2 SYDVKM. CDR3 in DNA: TGTGCCAGCAGTTTACCCAGCGGGGACTCCTACAATGAGCAGTTCTTC. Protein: CASSLPSGDSYNEQFF.